One and the same sample provided the 26 T cell receptor beta chains below, sequenced in a study of cytomegalovirus exposure and HLA in healthy donors. This PCR relied on a set of 60 Vbeta primers and 13 Jbeta primers. Assay: immunoSEQ multiplex PCR; the TCRdb copy retains only in-frame clones and omits some. The sample carries about 190,000 clones, roughly 77% recorded once. Material for sequencing was PBMCs. Receptor source: a woman aged 30 to 39 in good health and CMV-seropositive.

This sequence joins TRBV7-9 and TRBJ2-2, with no clear D. Germline V gives CDR1 SEHNR, CDR2 FQNEAQ (reference sequence). V was shortened by 3 bases and J by 5 bases, with 4 bases between the two germline ends. There are 12 residues in the CDR3. The CDR3 bases are TGTGCCAGCAGCTTTTTAACCGGGGAGCTGTTTTTT. Protein sequence: CASSFLTGELFF.

The gene calls are TRBV20-1 and TRBJ1-2; D unresolved. Germline V lookup: CDR1 DFQATT, CDR2 SNEGSKA (reference sequence). The CDR3 has 9 amino acids. In DNA, the CDR3 is TGCAGCGGGGTCTATGGCTACACCTTC. The encoded protein is CSGVYGYTF.

Concerning this clone itself: An end of the junction does not agree with germline; a read error may underlie this. The rearrangement links TRBV19 to TRBJ2-7, with D perhaps matching TRBD2 (5 bases). This CDR3 is 14 amino acids long. The germline gives CDR1 LNHDA, CDR2 SQIVND (reference sequence). The CDR3: CASRVGSSSDEQYF. The CDR3 nucleotides are TGTGCCAGTAGGGTAGGGTCTAGCTCCGACGAGCAGTACTTC.

The CDR3 sequence: CASSFQTGVNEKLFF. Here the CDR3 DNA reads TGTGCCAGCAGTTTCCAGACAGGGGTAAATGAAAAACTGTTTTTT. The chain joins TRBV6-5 to TRBJ1-4; 8 bases align to TRBD1. This CDR3 has 15 amino acids. Germline CDR1 and CDR2: MNHEY and SVGAGI. The ends lost 4 bases at V and 5 bases at J; junction bases unmatched: 6.

The chain couples TRBV5-1 to TRBJ1-1; 7 bases are a match to TRBD1. CDR1 and CDR2 (germline): SGHRS, YFSETQ. CDR3 size: 14 residues. V shed 4 bases, J shed 1 base, and the junction held 4 bases outside the gene matches. The CDR3: CASSTRQGNTEAFF. In DNA form, the CDR3 reads TGCGCCAGCAGCACGAGACAGGGGAACACTGAAGCTTTCTTT.

This sequence joins TRBV13 and TRBJ1-2; D gene ambiguous. CDR3 size: 13 residues. Trimming pared 0 bases from V and 14 bases from J, leaving 16 bases between. CDR1 is PRHDT and CDR2 is FYEKMQ in the germline V gene (reference sequence). CDR3 sequence reads: CASSLGQPVLGTF. CDR3 DNA sequence: TGTGCCAGCAGCTTAGGGCAGCCGGTACTCGGGACCTTC. Based on the CDR3 plus reference TRBV13 and TRBJ1-2, the full variable domain is AAGVIQSPRHLIKEKRETATLKCYPIPRHDTVYWYQQGPGQDPQFLISFYEKMQSDKGSIPDRFSAQQFSDYHSELNMSSLELGDSALYFCASSLGQPVLGTFGSGTRLTVV.

V and J are TRBV7-8 and TRBJ1-6, with TRBD1 matching 7 bases. V was clipped by 7 bases and J by 11 bases; unmatched bases: 11. The germline V gene encodes CDR1 SGHVS and CDR2 FQNEAQ. The CDR3 consists of 14 residues. CDR3 sequence reads: CASNSHRGQPPLHF. In nucleotides, the CDR3 is TGTGCCAGCAACTCCCACAGGGGCCAACCACCCCTCCACTTT.

The chain employs TRBV5-1 and TRBJ1-6, with D perhaps TRBD1 (5 bases). The ends were cut back, 3 bases at V and 14 bases at J, with 21 bases in the middle. This CDR3 contains 15 residues. Germline V gene data show CDR1 as SGHRS and CDR2 as YFSETQ. The CDR3 DNA follows: TGCGCCAGCAGCTCCTCCGGGACTGGGGATTTCACCCTCCACTTT. This gives the protein CASSSSGTGDFTLHF.

The chain employs TRBV15 and TRBJ2-5, with D perhaps matching TRBD2 (5 bases). V was trimmed by 8 bases and J by 5 bases, leaving 15 bases between them. The CDR3 sequence is 13 residues long. Germline CDR1 reads LNHNV; CDR2 reads YYDKDF (reference sequence). The CDR3 coding sequence is TGTGCCACCGCCGGACTTGGGAAGGAGACCCAGTACTTC. This gives the protein CATAGLGKETQYF.

This chain joins TRBV2 and TRBJ1-1, with unresolved D. This CDR3 has 12 residues. V shed 4 bases and J shed 10 bases, with 13 bases lying between them. CDR1 is SNHLY and CDR2 is FYNNEI in the germline V gene. The CDR3 nucleotides are TGTGCCAGCAGTGGAGCCTCATCGAGAGCTTTCTTT. This gives the protein CASSGASSRAFF.

As for this clone: Sequence at one end of the junction differs from germline and may be a read error. J is TRBJ2-7 and V is TRBV6-6; 7 bases match TRBD1. Germline V gene data show CDR1 as MNHNY and CDR2 as SVGAGI (reference sequence). This CDR3 spans 13 amino acids. The CDR3 DNA follows: TGTGCCAGCAGTCGACAGGGATCCTACGAGCAGCACTTC. Translated: CASSRQGSYEQHF.

This chain joins TRBV6-5 and TRBJ1-5; D remains unclear. CDR1 is MNHEY and CDR2 is SVGAGI in the germline V gene. The V end was cut by 6 bases, the J end by 6 bases, with 15 bases between. The CDR3 covers 14 residues. CDR3 in amino acids: CASSLVRAVQPQHF. The CDR3 DNA is TGTGCCAGCAGCCTGGTGAGGGCAGTTCAGCCCCAGCATTTT.

The V gene is TRBV5-8, the J gene TRBJ1-1, with D possibly being TRBD1 (5 bases). Trimming took 0 bases from V and 6 from J, leaving 9 bases between them. CDR3 length: 13 amino acids. Germline CDR1 is SGHTS and CDR2 is YDEGEE. CDR3 sequence: CASSLVVTAEAFF. In DNA, the CDR3 is TGTGCCAGCAGCTTGGTGGTGACAGCTGAAGCTTTCTTT.

V gene TRBV19 combines with J gene TRBJ1-2, with no clear D. The CDR3 spans 11 residues. Germline V gene data show CDR1 as LNHDA and CDR2 as SQIVND (reference sequence). Trimming stripped 6 bases from V and 4 bases from J, with 6 bases between. As DNA, the CDR3 is TGTGCCAGTAGCCGAGGCTATGGCTACACCTTC. Its protein product is CASSRGYGYTF.

The chain recombines TRBV7-9 with TRBJ1-1; no clear D. The V end was cut by 2 bases, the J end by 1 base, with 8 bases between. Germline V lookup: CDR1 SEHNR, CDR2 FQNEAQ (reference sequence). This CDR3 has 14 amino acids. The CDR3 sequence: CASSLFKQNTEAFF. The CDR3, as DNA: TGTGCCAGCAGCTTATTTAAACAGAACACTGAAGCTTTCTTT. Full variable domain (remainder filled in from reference TRBV7-9 and TRBJ1-1): DTGVSQNPRHKITKRGQNVTFRCDPISEHNRLYWYRQTLGQGPEFLTYFQNEAQLEKSRLLSDRFSAERPKGSFSTLEIQRTEQGDSAMYLCASSLFKQNTEAFFGQGTRLTVV.

V usage is TRBV28 and J usage is TRBJ1-5; 9 bases are a match to TRBD1. The germline CDR1 and CDR2 sequences are MDHEN and SYDVKM. CDR3 length: 15 residues. V dropped 2 bases and J dropped 6; count of bases not matched to a gene: 5. This CDR3 reads CASSLTGGVGQPQHF. The CDR3 nucleotides read TGTGCCAGCAGTTTAACAGGGGGCGTGGGTCAGCCCCAGCATTTT.

CDR3 sequence reads: CASSLGDRGGEQYF. The DNA for the CDR3 is TGCGCCAGCAGCTTGGGGGACAGGGGTGGCGAGCAGTACTTC. J is TRBJ2-7 and V is TRBV5-1, with TRBD1 matching 10 bases. Trimming removed 0 bases from V and 6 bases from J; junction bases left unmatched: 3. This CDR3 region has 14 residues. Germline CDR1 is SGHRS and CDR2 is YFSETQ.

V gene TRBV9 combines with J gene TRBJ1-5; 9 bases agree with TRBD1. This CDR3 has 14 amino acids. Germline V gives CDR1 SGDLS, CDR2 YYNGEE. With 3 bases clipped from V and 7 bases from J, the junction kept 5 bases outside the gene matches. Here the CDR3 DNA reads TGTGCCAGCAGCGAACAGGGGGCAGGACAGCCCCAGCATTTT. Translating it yields CASSEQGAGQPQHF.

This chain links TRBV19 with TRBJ2-1, with 14 bases aligning to TRBD2. Germline CDR1 is LNHDA and CDR2 is SQIVND (reference sequence). This CDR3 has 15 amino acids. V trimming: 5 bases; J trimming: 7 bases; junction bases outside the gene matches: 4. The CDR3 DNA reads TGTGCCAGTAGTTCCGGGACTAGCGGGAGTAATGAGCAGTTCTTC. Amino acid sequence: CASSSGTSGSNEQFF.

This clone was counted only a few times. The CDR3 sequence is CASSLQGTANSPLHF. DNA for the CDR3: TGTGCCAGCAGCTTACAGGGGACAGCTAATTCACCCCTCCACTTT. The chain has TRBV7-2 and TRBJ1-6, with 7 positions matching TRBD1. Trimming at V came to 2 bases and at J to 6 bases, leaving 4 bases not matched to a gene. The CDR3 has 15 residues. Germline CDR1 is SGHTA and CDR2 is FQGNSA.

V usage is TRBV28 and J usage is TRBJ2-3; D is ambiguous. Trimming took off 3 bases at V and 3 bases at J, with 19 bases between the two ends. Germline V gene data show CDR1 as MDHEN and CDR2 as SYDVKM. The CDR3 covers 17 residues. The CDR3 loop is CASSFERNDQLTDTQYF. CDR3 coding DNA: TGTGCCAGCAGTTTTGAGAGGAACGACCAACTTACAGATACGCAGTATTTT.

This sequence joins TRBV27 and TRBJ2-6, with unresolved D. The CDR3 is 13 amino acids. Germline CDR1 MNHEY, CDR2 SMNVEV (reference sequence). The V and J ends lost 6 bases and 3 bases respectively, with 6 bases between them. The CDR3 sequence: CASRLLGANVLTF. The CDR3 DNA follows: TGTGCCAGCAGACTCCTTGGGGCCAACGTCCTGACTTTC.

This clone was seen only once. This chain connects TRBV9 to TRBJ2-5; maybe TRBD2 (5 bases). The better agreement between TRBJ2-7 and the DNA end casts doubt on the J call. From germline, CDR1 is SGDLS and CDR2 YYNGEE. The CDR3 spans 16 residues. The CDR3 loop is CASSVEADLIWAEQYF. The CDR3 nucleotides are TGTGCCAGCAGCGTAGAAGCGGACCTGATCTGGGCCGAGCAGTACTTC.

The rearrangement uses TRBV19 and TRBJ1-5, with TRBD1 as a possible D gene (5 bases). The V end lost 2 bases, the J end lost 6 bases, and 8 bases lay between the germline ends. This CDR3 spans 13 amino acids. Germline loops: CDR1 LNHDA, CDR2 SQIVND (reference sequence). This CDR3 reads CASSIQGGQPQHF. CDR3 bases: TGTGCCAGTAGTATACAGGGCGGTCAGCCCCAGCATTTT. Based on the CDR3 plus reference TRBV19 and TRBJ1-5, the full variable domain is DGGITQSPKYLFRKEGQNVTLSCEQNLNHDAMYWYRQDPGQGLRLIYYSQIVNDFQKGDIAEGYSVSREKKESFPLTVTSAQKNPTAFYLCASSIQGGQPQHFGDGTRLSIL.

V is TRBV27 and J is TRBJ2-7; 11 bases are a match to TRBD2. Trimming cost V 6 bases and J 5 bases; bases outside gene matches: 0. CDR3 length: 12 residues. Germline CDR1 is MNHEY and CDR2 is SMNVEV (reference sequence). The CDR3 bases are TGTGCCAGCAGGGGACTAGCGGACGAGCAGTACTTC. Translated, it gives CASRGLADEQYF.

The rearrangement uses TRBV6-5 and TRBJ1-2; 8 positions agree with TRBD1. V gave up 10 bases and J gave up 6 bases; unmatched junction bases: 4. The CDR3 consists of 11 residues. The V gene's germline CDR1 is MNHEY and CDR2 SVGAGI. The chain's CDR3 is CATAGGDGYTF. The DNA for the CDR3 is TGTGCCACTGCAGGGGGCGATGGCTACACCTTC.